Presented here are 20 T cell receptor beta chains from one specimen sequenced in a study of naive and memory T cell subsets. Four PCR rounds used nested alpha and beta constant region primers plus the SP2 primer. TCRdb processed the 5' RACE reads anew with MiXCR; each CDR3 protein has one entry. Here the sample spans about 59,000 distinct CDR3 sequences, approximately 8% being singletons. TCR cDNA received a 3' ligated oligonucleotide that carried a UMI. These receptors all come from a female donor in good health.

This clonotype was seen many times. This rearrangement joins TRBV5-1 to TRBJ1-1, with a tentative D call TRBD1 (6 bases). V lost 4 bases to trimming and J lost 1 base, with 17 bases between them. The CDR3 covers 16 residues. Germline V CDR1 and CDR2: SGHRS, YFSETQ. CDR3: CASSLRQDPANTEAFF. In DNA, the CDR3 is TGCGCCAGCAGCCTGAGACAGGACCCCGCGAACACTGAAGCTTTCTTT.

The chain joins TRBV6-5 to TRBJ1-2; no firm D call. The CDR3 spans 10 residues. Deletions cut 8 bases from V and 6 bases from J, with 7 bases between. Germline V gene lookup returns CDR1 MNHEY and CDR2 SVGAGI. CDR3 protein: CASGSNGYTF. The CDR3 nucleotides are TGTGCCAGCGGATCAAATGGCTACACCTTC.

This clonotype has ten or more counts. The chain joins TRBV20-1 to TRBJ1-5; D unresolved. The CDR3 contains 14 residues. Germline V gene data show CDR1 as DFQATT and CDR2 as SNEGSKA (reference sequence). Trimming took 3 bases from V and 1 from J, leaving 10 bases between them. The CDR3: CSASRESSNQPQHF. The CDR3 bases are TGCAGTGCTAGCCGGGAGTCAAGCAATCAGCCCCAGCATTTT.

The chain employs TRBV19 and TRBJ2-1; 8 bases line up with TRBD2. Germline CDR1 and CDR2: LNHDA and SQIVND (reference sequence). The CDR3 totals 14 residues. Trimming at V came to 5 bases and at J to 4 bases, leaving 4 bases not matched to a gene. CDR3 sequence reads: CASSGVAGYNEQFF. Here the CDR3 DNA reads TGTGCCAGTAGTGGAGTAGCGGGGTACAATGAGCAGTTCTTC.

The CDR3 is CSVRQGECAEQFF. As DNA, the CDR3 is TGCAGCGTGAGACAGGGGGAATGTGCTGAGCAGTTCTTC. V usage is TRBV29-1 and J usage is TRBJ2-1, with 9 bases fitting TRBD1. The V gene's germline CDR1 is SQVTM and CDR2 ANQGSEA. This CDR3 is built from 13 residues. J was trimmed by 9 bases and V by 6 bases; bases with no gene match: 9.

V usage is TRBV12-3 or TRBV12-4 and J usage is TRBJ2-1, with 8 bases lining up with TRBD2. V dropped 2 bases and J dropped 2; count of bases not matched to a gene: 2. The CDR3 sequence is 15 residues long. CDR3 nucleotides: TGTGCCAGCAGTTTAAGCGGGAGTACCTACAATGAGCAGTTCTTC. This codes for CASSLSGSTYNEQFF.

This sequence joins TRBV5-1 and TRBJ1-1, with D maybe TRBD1 (5 bases). Germline loops: CDR1 SGHRS, CDR2 YFSETQ. V was trimmed by 4 bases and J by 3 bases, leaving 16 bases between them. The CDR3 is made up of 15 amino acids. CDR3: CASSPMKGRDTEAFF. The CDR3 nucleotides are TGCGCCAGCAGCCCCATGAAGGGACGGGACACTGAAGCTTTCTTT. Filled out from reference TRBV5-1 and TRBJ1-1, the complete variable domain reads KAGVTQTPRYLIKTRGQQVTLSCSPISGHRSVSWYQQTPGQGLQFLFEYFSETQRNKGNFPGRFSGRQFSNSRSEMNVSTLELGDSALYLCASSPMKGRDTEAFFGQGTRLTVV.

This clonotype was seen repeatedly, ten times or more. The chain combines TRBV7-9 with TRBJ1-1, with 7 bases lining up with TRBD1. This CDR3 contains 15 residues. CDR1 is SEHNR, CDR2 FQNEAQ, per germline (reference sequence). J lost 0 bases, V lost 5 bases, and 6 bases had no gene match. The CDR3 DNA follows: TGTGCCAGCAGCACACCGACAGGGATGAACACTGAAGCTTTCTTT. Protein product: CASSTPTGMNTEAFF.

The genes are TRBV29-1 and TRBJ2-1; 7 bases are shared with TRBD2. The germline V gene encodes CDR1 SQVTM and CDR2 ANQGSEA. The J segment lost 0 bases and the V segment lost 7 bases, leaving 3 bases of the junction unmatched. This CDR3 has 13 residues. This CDR3 reads CSASGVSYNEQFF. As DNA, the CDR3 is TGCAGCGCTAGCGGAGTCTCCTACAATGAGCAGTTCTTC.

This clonotype was detected ten times or more. This chain connects TRBV29-1 to TRBJ2-6, with no clear D. V was trimmed by 3 bases and J by 4 bases, leaving 10 bases between them. This CDR3 region has 14 residues. Germline lookup yields CDR1 SQVTM and CDR2 ANQGSEA. The CDR3 DNA reads as TGCAGCGTTGATGTGGGAACGGGGGCCAACGTCCTGACTTTC. This translates into CSVDVGTGANVLTF.

The gene calls are TRBV5-1 and TRBJ2-1, with 11 bases identical to TRBD2. The CDR3 contains 16 residues. The germline gives CDR1 SGHRS, CDR2 YFSETQ. J gave up 10 bases and V 3 bases, and 12 bases lay outside the gene matches. CDR3 in amino acids: CASSWVIAGGRTEQFF. The CDR3 coding sequence is TGCGCCAGCAGCTGGGTGATAGCGGGAGGGCGCACGGAGCAGTTCTTC.

V gene TRBV12-3 or TRBV12-4 combines with J gene TRBJ2-3, with 7 bases matching TRBD1. CDR3 length equals 15 residues. V was pared by 6 bases and J by 4 bases, with 10 bases of the junction left unmatched. CDR3 sequence: CASSTRQGKSDTQYF. The CDR3 DNA follows: TGTGCCAGCAGCACACGACAGGGCAAATCAGATACGCAGTATTTT.

V is TRBV2 and J is TRBJ1-6; D is undetermined. V was shortened by 0 bases and J by 9 bases, with 15 bases between the two germline ends. Germline V gene data show CDR1 as SNHLY and CDR2 as FYNNEI. This CDR3 spans 16 amino acids. In nucleotides, the CDR3 is TGTGCCAGCAGTGAAGCGCTTCGTGGTTTGAGTTCACCCCTCCACTTT. This encodes CASSEALRGLSSPLHF.

This clonotype came up many times. The chain has TRBV5-1 and TRBJ1-4; 7 bases match TRBD1. The CDR3 has 13 residues. The germline V gene encodes CDR1 SGHRS and CDR2 YFSETQ. Trimming took 5 bases from V and 8 from J; bases not matched to a gene: 6. Here the CDR3 DNA reads TGCGCCAGCAGTCCCAGGGGGGACGAAAAACTGTTTTTT. Its protein is CASSPRGDEKLFF.

This clonotype was counted many times. The rearrangement links TRBV6-6 to TRBJ2-4; D is unclear. CDR1 and CDR2 (germline): MNHNY, SVGAGI (reference sequence). The germline V and J ends were trimmed by 0 bases and 3 bases, with 15 bases remaining between them. This CDR3 has 17 amino acids. In DNA form, the CDR3 reads TGTGCCAGCAGTTACTCGACGCAGCCCCTTCACAAAAACATTCAGTACTTC. It translates to CASSYSTQPLHKNIQYF.

This clonotype was observed at least ten times. This chain joins TRBV12-5 and TRBJ1-2; 8 bases fit TRBD1. J was trimmed by 4 bases and V by 6 bases; bases with no gene match: 7. Germline V lookup: CDR1 LGHNT, CDR2 FRNRAP. CDR3 length: 14 residues. The CDR3 sequence: CASGSQGAAYGYTF. CDR3 coding DNA: TGTGCTAGTGGGTCTCAGGGGGCGGCCTATGGCTACACCTTC.

The chain joins TRBV28 to TRBJ1-5, with D possibly matching TRBD1 (6 bases). The CDR3 runs to 13 residues. Deletions cut 4 bases from V and 7 bases from J, with 11 bases between. Looked up from germline, CDR1 is MDHEN and CDR2 is SYDVKM. CDR3 nucleotides: TGTGCCAGCAGTTCCCCAGGGGCCCAGCCCCAGCATTTT. It encodes CASSSPGAQPQHF.

In its sample, this clonotype was seen a few times. This chain links TRBV12-3 or TRBV12-4 with TRBJ2-5; D unresolved. V lost 0 bases and J lost 5, with 10 bases in between. The CDR3 is 14 residues long. The CDR3 is CASSLARSSETQYF. The CDR3 nucleotides are TGTGCCAGCAGTTTAGCAAGGAGTTCGGAGACCCAGTACTTC.

V and J are TRBV30 and TRBJ1-3; D is ambiguous. CDR3 length: 13 amino acids. The V gene's germline CDR1 is GTSNPN and CDR2 SVGIG (reference sequence). V lost 4 bases and J lost 0, with 7 bases in between. As DNA, the CDR3 is TGTGCCTGGAATCTGCTCTCTGGAAACACCATATATTTT. Protein: CAWNLLSGNTIYF.

This clonotype was counted ten times or more. This sequence joins TRBV27 and TRBJ2-1; the D gene is possibly TRBD2 (7 bases). The V gene's germline CDR1 is MNHEY and CDR2 SMNVEV (reference sequence). This CDR3 comprises 13 residues. With 4 bases removed from V and 7 bases from J, the gap between germline ends came to 11 bases. DNA of the CDR3: TGTGCCAGCAGTTGGGGGGGCGGGAATGAGCAGTTCTTC. Translating it yields CASSWGGGNEQFF.